This entry describes one T cell receptor (beta chain). The sample comes from a study of CD8 T cells in Susac syndrome. Random hexamers were used to reverse transcribe an amount of roughly 0.5 to 1 ug RNA. Amplification of TCR beta CDR3 across 54 Vbeta and 13 Jbeta was performed with immunoSEQ multiplex PCR. TCRdb analysed the immunoSEQ multiplex PCR reads with MiXCR anew, one entry per CDR3 protein. The sample consists of 110,000 or so distinct CDR3 sequences, approximately 91% of them appearing once. In blood CD8+ and CD4+ T cells, TCR beta underwent sequencing. The controls were healthy donors who were matched for age and sex. The authors negatively isolated CD8+ and CD4+ T cells and FACS-enriched TEMRA cells. The sequence was collected from a human donor in good health. The sequencing sample was made of CD4+ T cells from PBMCs.

CDR3 sequence: CASSTGRTSGTDTQYF. As DNA, the CDR3 is TGTGCCAGCTCAACGGGGAGGACTAGCGGAACAGATACGCAGTATTTT. The rearrangement uses TRBV18 and TRBJ2-3, with TRBD2 matching over 10 bases. In germline, CDR1 is KGHSH, CDR2 LQKENI. V trimming: 5 bases; J trimming: 3 bases; junction bases outside the gene matches: 8. This CDR3 contains 16 residues.